Listed below are T cell receptor beta chains from one sample, sequenced in a study of T cell repertoires in cytomegalovirus infection. TCRdb re-derived calls from the reads in MiXCR, one entry per CDR3 protein. Of approximately 500,000 distinct CDR3 sequences in the sample, approximately 15% were seen once. Source material: CD8+ T cells from PBMCs. Every receptor here comes from a human donor in good health (CMV status not recorded). Some clones in this sample may be carry-over from other donors' samples. CDR3s include the opening cysteine and the closing phenylalanine or tryptophan. D genes are given only for firm matches. Part of the rows lack a size; the others show once, few, many or a class for expanded clones.

clone_size d_call j_call v_call cdr3_nt cdr3_aa
NA TRBD2 TRBJ2-7 TRBV2 TGTGCCAGCACTGCCGGGACTAGCGGCTACGAGCAGTACTTC CASTAGTSGYEQYF
NA NA TRBJ1-1 TRBV4-1 TGCGCCAGCAGCCATGGGCAGGAAGAGGGCACTGAAGCTTTCTTT CASSHGQEEGTEAFF
few NA TRBJ2-1 TRBV24-1 TGTGCCACCAGTGATTCCTCTAGAGGTGAGCAGTTCTTC CATSDSSRGEQFF
many NA TRBJ1-1 TRBV12-3/TRBV12-4 TGTGCCAGCAGTTCGCCTCCACGAACCGTCCCCAAGGAGGCTTTCTTT CASSSPPRTVPKEAFF
NA NA TRBJ2-7 TRBV19 TGTGCCAGTAGTATAGTTGGGACGGCCTACGAGCAGTACTTC CASSIVGTAYEQYF
many NA TRBJ2-7 TRBV12-3/TRBV12-4 TGTGCCAGCAGTTTAGGGGGACAAATGGGCTACGAGCAGTACTTC CASSLGGQMGYEQYF
NA NA TRBJ1-1 TRBV19 TGTGCCAGTAGTAATACGGAACCTGAAGCTTTCTTT CASSNTEPEAFF
few NA TRBJ2-7 TRBV7-3 TGTGCCAGCAGCCAGGCACGGGGTTACGAGCAGTACTTC CASSQARGYEQYF
many NA TRBJ2-6 TRBV7-8 TGTGCCAGCAGCCCACAAGGCGGCGGGATGACTGGGGCCAACGTCCTGACTTTC CASSPQGGGMTGANVLTF
many NA TRBJ1-2 TRBV5-5 TGTGCCAGCAGCCACGCTAACGGGGCCTGGGCTAACTATGGCTACACCTTC CASSHANGAWANYGYTF
many TRBD2 TRBJ2-7 TRBV7-9 TGTGCCAGCAGCCCGCTGACTAGCGGGACGGGAGAGCAGTACTTC CASSPLTSGTGEQYF
few TRBD1 TRBJ2-2 TRBV24-1 TGTGCCACCAGTGAGCGCCGGGACAGGGGGCCCGCCGGGGAGCTGTTTTTT CATSERRDRGPAGELFF
many NA TRBJ2-2 TRBV27 TGTGCCAGCAGTTTAAACGCTATCACCGGGGAGCTGTTTTTT CASSLNAITGELFF
many TRBD1 TRBJ2-5 TRBV28 TGTGCCAGCAGTATGGGGACAGGGGCCCATGGGACCCAGTACTTC CASSMGTGAHGTQYF
many NA TRBJ2-3 TRBV7-9 TGTGCCAGCAGCTTAGGGGCTAGCTGGCCCCGTGGGGGATTT CASSLGASWPRGGF
few NA TRBJ1-6 TRBV28 TGTGCCAGCGTGTTCGGGGAGATGAATTCACCCCTCCACTTT CASVFGEMNSPLHF
few NA TRBJ1-2 TRBV27 TGTGCCAGCAGTTCTTACCCGGGACGGAGGCTTAACTATGGCTACACCTTC CASSSYPGRRLNYGYTF
large TRBD1 TRBJ1-1 TRBV12-3/TRBV12-4 TGTGCCAGCCCGCAGGGGGGACAGGGAGGCGGCACTGAAGCTTTCTTT CASPQGGQGGGTEAFF
few TRBD2 TRBJ2-1 TRBV9 TGTGCCAGCAGCGGGACTAGCGGGGCCCGGAGTAATGAGCAGTTCTTC CASSGTSGARSNEQFF
NA NA TRBJ1-2 TRBV7-4 TGTGCCAGCAGCCCCCCCGGGGGGGTGGACTACACCTTC CASSPPGGVDYTF